The subject of this entry is one T cell receptor beta chain. What antigen it recognizes has not been identified. One base away there is no much larger clone; base qualities are not given. The CDR3 regions of human TCRbeta chains were subjected to immunosequencing. The published analysis was carried out like this. TCRs in the repertoires were compared against a reference library of SARS-CoV-2-specific TCRs that had been generated with the MIRA antigen-specificity platform. Breadth was defined as the fraction of unique TCRs that were SARS-CoV-2-associated, and depth was defined as the fraction of total T cells that were SARS-CoV-2-associated. Using the MIRA data, every spike-specific TCR was mapped to the spike region that the TCR reacted to and assigned to either a CD4 or a CD8 class. Log10-transformed breadth and depth values were compared by one-way ANOVA with Sidak's multiple comparisons tests. The table comes from immuneACCESS by way of TCRdb, which keeps in-frame sequences with V and J called. Part of the clones is missing from these tables; in studies checked, under half for an unresolved V gene and the rest for unknown reasons. Clone size and the V and J calls come from that table; the DNA yielded D and trimming. Within this sample are over 80,000 clones, with around 87% of them counted one time only. The top ten clonotypes cover approximately 31% of the sample.

What the time point label conveys for this sample: baseline before first vaccination. Samples from vaccinated people were obtained from the UK trials COV001 and COV002, which included a single-blind randomized controlled phase 2/3 trial of AZD1222 (ChAdOx1 nCoV-19) in healthy adults. For TCRbeta chain sequencing, PBMC samples from trial participants were taken at day 0 and at day 28 after the second dose. Reading the germline V gene gives CDR1 SGHDN and CDR2 FVKESK. Trimming removed 2 bases from V and 10 bases from J; the gene matches leave 8 bases unexplained. The CDR3 runs 14 amino acids, cysteine and phenylalanine included. The retained sequence is limited to the CDR3, 42 bases, with the frame set at the first base. These data come from a study of T cell responses to AZD1222 COVID-19 vaccine (dated by TCRdb to the early 2020s). Concerning the study at large: AZD1222 recipients with second doses at about 4 weeks or about 12 weeks were pooled, because spike-specific TCR depth and breadth did not differ between schedules. TCR sequencing covered over 230 trial participants: 200 to 220 given two doses of AZD1222 and about 26 given two doses of MenACWY control vaccine. Trial participants were enrolled by age into subgroups of 18-55, 56-69 and 70-plus years, and about 150, 27 and 61 TCR-sequenced participants, respectively, were included in these subgroups.

Results and caveats for the whole study, not just this receptor: Participants were mostly white British, with more females than males. The authors suggested clonal diversity may have been underestimated. Because no day 14 peak-response samples were available, repertoires were characterized only after the peak T cell response. After two AZD1222 doses, spike-specific TCR breadth and depth were significantly higher than at day 0 and than in MenACWY recipients. Conclusions about previously exposed vaccinees were limited because only a handful of AZD1222 recipients were SARS-CoV-2 seropositive at baseline. The 56-69-year group was small, and its depth increase did not reach significance, likely because of low power. Epitopes outside the regions mutated in the B.1.351 and B.1.1.7 variants were reportedly recognized by nearly half of the unique spike-specific TCRs. The whole spike protein was spanned by vaccine-associated CD4 TCRs, and dominant responses were seen in regions 160-218 and 743-854.

Source: peripheral blood, taken on day 0 of AZD1222 vaccination. The chain couples TRBV14 to TRBJ2-1, with 7 bases aligning to TRBD2. The receptor was derived from an adult in good health. The encoded CDR3 is CASSQSRLAREQFF. The DNA sequence follows: TGTGCCAGCAGCCAATCTAGACTAGCTAGGGAGCAGTTCTTC.